This T cell receptor beta chain was recovered during a study of blood T cell repertoires in COVID-19. Study-level information: Sites across the United States, Italy and Spain contributed samples from acute and convalescent COVID-19. Nucleic acid was either cDNA or gDNA, and it came from T cells, B-cell-depleted T cells, or PBMCs.

In the original analysis: Reference gene primers were amplified, and this amplification served to estimate nucleated cell counts. The protocol was immunoSEQ multiplex PCR, while the TCRdb copy is restricted to in-frame clones and leaves out a portion. Clonal size and the V and J genes are those of that table, whereas D and trimming came from the DNA. The sample holds about 280,000 clones, about four fifths seen once. This CDR3 is 16 amino acids long. Losses at the gene ends were 2 bases for V and 4 bases for J; bases not matched to a gene: 11. Germline V lookup: CDR1 SGHNT, CDR2 YYREEE (reference sequence).

The chain carries TRBV5-4 and TRBJ1-2, with 7 bases identical to TRBD1. This sequence originates from a woman between 50 and 59 years old who had recovered from COVID-19. The sequenced sample consisted of peripheral blood. The chain's CDR3 is CASSLGQASTVYGYTF. CDR3 DNA: TGTGCCAGCAGCTTAGGACAGGCATCAACGGTCTATGGCTACACCTTC.